This T cell receptor beta chain was observed in a study of regulatory T cells in long-lasting Graves disease. Study results and caveats: It was in persistent disease that TRBV28, TRBJ1-2 and TRBJ2-5 were favored.

This clonotype showed up many times. Its antigen is not identified. Investigators prepared the TCR beta libraries by applying iRepertoire HTBI primers and Arm-PCR of CDR3 regions. Authors' data handling: Among the samples, around 61 TRBV and 14 TRBJ segments were identified. Each CDR3 protein is one row after TCRdb ran MiXCR on the multiplex PCR reads. TCRdb, rather than the study authors, made the V and J calls. The sample includes 380,000 or so distinct CDR3 sequences, 15% to 20% of them seen just once. The CDR3 totals 13 residues. Deletions cut 2 bases from V and 1 base from J, with 4 bases between. Indicated time point: newly diagnosed GD, antithyroid drugs for less than 3 months. The TCR library used RNA extracted from PBMCs. These records were also assigned to another study, of T cells in Graves' hyperthyroidism and ophthalmopathy. That study reports: When the TCR CDR3 underwent first-round RT-PCR, the HTBI primer set was used.

The receptor comes from a woman aged 18 to 35 with Graves disease. The chain is built from TRBV12-3 or TRBV12-4 and TRBJ2-3, with D unclear. The source was peripheral blood mononuclear cells (PBMCs), collected at new diagnosis, from a patient treated with antithyroid drugs. CDR3 in DNA: TGTGCCAGCAGTTTACCGGGCACAGATACGCAGTATTTT. Translating gives CASSLPGTDTQYF.